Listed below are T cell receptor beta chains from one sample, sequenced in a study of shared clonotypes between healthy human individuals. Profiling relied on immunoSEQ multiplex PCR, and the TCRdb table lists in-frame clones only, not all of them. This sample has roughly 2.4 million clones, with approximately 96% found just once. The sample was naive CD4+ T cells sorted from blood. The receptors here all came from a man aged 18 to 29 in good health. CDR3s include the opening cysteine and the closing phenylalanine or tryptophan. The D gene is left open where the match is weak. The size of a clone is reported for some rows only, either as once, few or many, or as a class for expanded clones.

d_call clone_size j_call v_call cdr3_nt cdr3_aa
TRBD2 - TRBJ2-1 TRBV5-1 TGCGCCAGCAGCTTATTAACTAGCGGGGGTAACAATGAGCAGTTCTTC CASSLLTSGGNNEQFF
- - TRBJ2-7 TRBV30 TGTGCCTGGAACCTCGGGACTGGGTCCTACGAGCAGTACTTC CAWNLGTGSYEQYF
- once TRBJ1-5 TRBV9 TGTGCCAGCAGCGCTACGGACATTCCTAGCAATCAGCCCCAGCATTTT CASSATDIPSNQPQHF
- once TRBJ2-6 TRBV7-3 TGTGCCAGCAGCCTAGGAAGTAACTCTGGGGCCAACGTCCTGACTTTC CASSLGSNSGANVLTF
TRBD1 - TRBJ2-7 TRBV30 TGTGCCTGGAGTGGAGATCGGTCAGGGGGCAGAGTATACGAGCAGTACTTC CAWSGDRSGGRVYEQYF
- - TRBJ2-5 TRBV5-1 TGCGCCAGCAGCCGGACGTTTCAAGAGACCCAGTACTTC CASSRTFQETQYF
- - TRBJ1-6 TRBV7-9 TGTGCCAGCAGTCTTGGGGGCCAGAATAATTCACCCCTCCACTTT CASSLGGQNNSPLHF
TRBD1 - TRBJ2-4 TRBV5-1 TGCGCCAGCAGCACTGACAGGGGTAACATTCAGTACTTC CASSTDRGNIQYF
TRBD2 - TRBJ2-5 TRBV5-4 TGTGCCAGCAGCGATGGTAGGAGCGGGAGGGGAGAGACCCAGTACTTC CASSDGRSGRGETQYF
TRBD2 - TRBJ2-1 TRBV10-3 TGTGCCATCAGTGAGGGGGGACTAGCGTCGGGTGGTGAGCAGTTCTTC CAISEGGLASGGEQFF
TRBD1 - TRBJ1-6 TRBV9 TGTGCCAGCACCATAGGACAGGGCGATTCACCCCTCCACTTT CASTIGQGDSPLHF
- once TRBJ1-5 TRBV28 TGTGCCAGCAGTTTGGGCAGTAGCAATCAGCCCCAGCATTTT CASSLGSSNQPQHF
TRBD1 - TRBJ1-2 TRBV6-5 TGTGCCAGCAGTTACTCGACAGGGCCAGGCTACACCTTC CASSYSTGPGYTF
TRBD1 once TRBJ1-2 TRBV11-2 TGTGCCAGCAGCTCGACAGGGGACGGGTATGGCTACACCTTC CASSSTGDGYGYTF
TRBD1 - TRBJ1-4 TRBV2 TGTGCCAGCAGTGGACAGGGTGCAACTAATGAAAAACTGTTTTTT CASSGQGATNEKLFF
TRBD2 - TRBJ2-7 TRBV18 TGTGCCAGCTCACAGACTAGCGGGGCTCCCTACGAGCAGTACTTC CASSQTSGAPYEQYF
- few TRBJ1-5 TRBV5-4 TGTGCCAGCAGCTCGGATAGCAATCAGCCCCAGCATTTT CASSSDSNQPQHF
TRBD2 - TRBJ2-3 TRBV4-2 TGTGCCAGCAGCCCCCGAGCGGGGGGGCCAGATACGCAGTATTTT CASSPRAGGPDTQYF
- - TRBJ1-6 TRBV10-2 TGCGCCAGCAGCCTTTTCGGGGGAGGGGGTAATTCACCCCTCCACTTT CASSLFGGGGNSPLHF
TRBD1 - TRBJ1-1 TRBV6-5 TGTGCCCGCTGGGACAGGGGGCACGTCTCTGAAGCTTTCTTT CARWDRGHVSEAFF
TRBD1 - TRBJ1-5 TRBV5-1 TGCGCCAGCAGCATAGGGACAGATAGCAATCAGCCCCAGCATTTT CASSIGTDSNQPQHF
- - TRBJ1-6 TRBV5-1 TGCGCCAGCAGCTTGGCCCAGGGAGGGGGTTATAATTCACCCCTCCACTTT CASSLAQGGGYNSPLHF
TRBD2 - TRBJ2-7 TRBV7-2 TGTGCCAGCAGCCCCCGACTAGCGGATTACTACGAGCAGTACTTC CASSPRLADYYEQYF
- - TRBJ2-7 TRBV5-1 TGCGCCAGCAGTAGTGGGCCACTTGCTGAGCAGTACTTC CASSSGPLAEQYF
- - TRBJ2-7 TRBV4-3 TGCGCCAGCAGCCAAGAGTACAGAGACTACGAGCAGTACTTC CASSQEYRDYEQYF
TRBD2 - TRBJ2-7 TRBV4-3 TGCGCCAGCAGCCAAGATCAAGCGGGAGCTGGGGAGCAGTACTTC CASSQDQAGAGEQYF
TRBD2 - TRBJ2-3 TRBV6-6 TGTGCCAGCAGTTACCCATCTAGCGGGATGGGCTATACGCAGTATTTT CASSYPSSGMGYTQYF
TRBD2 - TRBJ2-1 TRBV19 TGTGCCAGTAGTATTCTACTAGCGGGAGGAAGGGAGCAGTTCTTC CASSILLAGGREQFF
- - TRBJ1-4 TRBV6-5 TGTGCCAGCAGTTACTCGAGCCAGGGAAGAGAAAAACTGTTTTTT CASSYSSQGREKLFF
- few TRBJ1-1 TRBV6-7 TGTGCCAGCAGTAACACTGAAGCTTTCTTT CASSNTEAFF
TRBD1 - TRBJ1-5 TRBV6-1 TGTGCCAGCAGTGCCGGGACAGGCGTTAGCAATCAGCCCCAGCATTTT CASSAGTGVSNQPQHF
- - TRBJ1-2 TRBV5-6 TGTGCCAGCAGCTTGGGAACAGGGTCGGACTATGGCTACACCTTC CASSLGTGSDYGYTF
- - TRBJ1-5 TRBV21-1 TGTGCCAGCAGCACCAGGACAGGGGAGAGCAATCAGCCCCAGCATTTT CASSTRTGESNQPQHF